The sequence of this T cell receptor beta chain was determined in a study of cytomegalovirus exposure and HLA in healthy donors. CDR1 and CDR2 from the germline V gene are SEHNR and FQNEAQ (reference sequence). Germline trimming cut 5 bases from V and 3 bases from J; bases unmatched to any gene: 10. The CDR3 covers 18 residues. Study observations and caveats: Certain sequence variants were highly shared and formed a cluster, and this cluster was likely a sequencing artifact.

Use of 60 Vbeta and 13 Jbeta primers characterized the PCR. Authors' methods: In a later analysis, around 10 million of approximately 86 million unique beta chains occurred in at least two donors. Repertoires were generated with immunoSEQ multiplex PCR, while TCRdb's copy carries only in-frame clones and drops some. V and J calls and clone size are given by that table; D and trimming were obtained from the DNA. The sample holds some 48,000 clones, around 81% seen once. On this clone: Its antigen is not known.

V gene TRBV7-9 combines with J gene TRBJ2-6; TRBD1 agrees at 10 bases. The sequence was obtained from a man younger than 40 in good health and CMV-seropositive. Sequenced material: PBMCs. The CDR3 loop is CASSKTQTGGFGANVLTF. CDR3 in DNA: TGTGCCAGCAGCAAGACACAGACAGGGGGCTTTGGGGCCAACGTCCTGACTTTC. The full variable domain, with the rest looked up from reference TRBV7-9 and TRBJ2-6, is DTGVSQNPRHKITKRGQNVTFRCDPISEHNRLYWYRQTLGQGPEFLTYFQNEAQLEKSRLLSDRFSAERPKGSFSTLEIQRTEQGDSAMYLCASSKTQTGGFGANVLTFGAGSRLTVL.